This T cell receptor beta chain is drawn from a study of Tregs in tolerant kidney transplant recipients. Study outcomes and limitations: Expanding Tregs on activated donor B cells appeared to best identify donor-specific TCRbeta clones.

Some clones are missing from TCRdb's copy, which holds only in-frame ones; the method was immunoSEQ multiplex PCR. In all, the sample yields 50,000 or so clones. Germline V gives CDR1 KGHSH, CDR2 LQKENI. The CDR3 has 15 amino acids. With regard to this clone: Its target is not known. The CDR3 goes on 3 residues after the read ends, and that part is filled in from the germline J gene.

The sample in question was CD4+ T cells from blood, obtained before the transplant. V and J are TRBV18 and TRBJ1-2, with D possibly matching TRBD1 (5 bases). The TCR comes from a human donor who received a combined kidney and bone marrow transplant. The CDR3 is CASSPRGREFGGYTF. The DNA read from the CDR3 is TGTGCCAGCTCACCACGGGGCAGGGAGTTCGGGGGC.